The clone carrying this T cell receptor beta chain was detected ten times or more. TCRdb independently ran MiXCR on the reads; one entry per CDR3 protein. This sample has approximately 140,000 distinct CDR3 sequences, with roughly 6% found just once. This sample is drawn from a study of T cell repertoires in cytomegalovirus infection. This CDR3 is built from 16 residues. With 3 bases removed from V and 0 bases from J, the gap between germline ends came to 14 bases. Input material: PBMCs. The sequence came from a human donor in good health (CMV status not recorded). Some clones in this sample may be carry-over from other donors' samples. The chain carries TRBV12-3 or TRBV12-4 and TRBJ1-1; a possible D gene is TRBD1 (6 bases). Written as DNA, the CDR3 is TGTGCCAGCAGTTTCTGGGGTCGGGGGCTGAACACTGAAGCTTTCTTT. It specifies CASSFWGRGLNTEAFF.